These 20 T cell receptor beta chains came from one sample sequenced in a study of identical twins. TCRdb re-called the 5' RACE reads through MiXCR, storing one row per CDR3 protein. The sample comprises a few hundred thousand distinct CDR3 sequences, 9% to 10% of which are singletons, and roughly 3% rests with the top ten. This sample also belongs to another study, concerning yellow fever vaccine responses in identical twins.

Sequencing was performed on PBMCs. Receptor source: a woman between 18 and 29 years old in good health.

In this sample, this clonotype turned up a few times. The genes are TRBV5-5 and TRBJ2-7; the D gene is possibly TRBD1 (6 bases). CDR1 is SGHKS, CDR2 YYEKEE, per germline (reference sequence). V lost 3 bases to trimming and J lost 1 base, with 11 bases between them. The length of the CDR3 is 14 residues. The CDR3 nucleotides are TGTGCCAGCAGCTACTACGGACAGTCCTACGAGCAGTACTTC. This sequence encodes CASSYYGQSYEQYF.

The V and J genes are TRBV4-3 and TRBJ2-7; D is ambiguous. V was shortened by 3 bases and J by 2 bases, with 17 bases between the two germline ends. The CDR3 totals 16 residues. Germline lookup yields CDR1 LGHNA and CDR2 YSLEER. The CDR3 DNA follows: TGCGCCAGCAGCCAGGCCTCCCCCGGGCCGACCTACGAGCAGTACTTC. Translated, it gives CASSQASPGPTYEQYF.

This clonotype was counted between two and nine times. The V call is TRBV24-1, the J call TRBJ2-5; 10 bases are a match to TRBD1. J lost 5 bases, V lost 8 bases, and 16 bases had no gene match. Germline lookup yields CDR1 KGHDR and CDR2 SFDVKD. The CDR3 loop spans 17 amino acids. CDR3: CATMGTGAQGAGETQYF. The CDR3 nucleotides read TGTGCCACCATGGGGACAGGGGCCCAAGGGGCGGGCGAGACCCAGTACTTC.

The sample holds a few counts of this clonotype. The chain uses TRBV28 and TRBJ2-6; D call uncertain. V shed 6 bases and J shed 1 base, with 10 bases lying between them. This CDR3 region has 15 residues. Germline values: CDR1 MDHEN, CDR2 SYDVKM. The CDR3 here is CASRTRQSGANVLTF. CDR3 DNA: TGTGCCAGCAGGACCAGGCAATCTGGGGCCAACGTCCTGACTTTC.

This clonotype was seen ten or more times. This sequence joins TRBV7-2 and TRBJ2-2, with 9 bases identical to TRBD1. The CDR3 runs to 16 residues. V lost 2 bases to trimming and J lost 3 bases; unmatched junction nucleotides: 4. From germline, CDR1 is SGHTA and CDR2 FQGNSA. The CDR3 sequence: CASSLIRTGDTGELFF. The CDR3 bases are TGTGCCAGCAGCTTAATCAGGACAGGGGACACCGGGGAGCTGTTTTTT. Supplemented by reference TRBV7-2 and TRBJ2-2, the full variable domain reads GAGVSQSPSNKVTEKGKDVELRCDPISGHTALYWYRQSLGQGLEFLIYFQGNSAPDKSGLPSDRFSAERTGGSVSTLTIQRTQQEDSAVYLCASSLIRTGDTGELFFGEGSRLTVL.

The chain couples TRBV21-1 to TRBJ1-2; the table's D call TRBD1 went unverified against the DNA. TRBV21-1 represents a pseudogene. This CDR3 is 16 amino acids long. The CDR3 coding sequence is TGTGCCAGCAGCAAAGGCCCCGGGGACGGGAACTATGGCTACACCTTC. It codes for CASSKGPGDGNYGYTF.

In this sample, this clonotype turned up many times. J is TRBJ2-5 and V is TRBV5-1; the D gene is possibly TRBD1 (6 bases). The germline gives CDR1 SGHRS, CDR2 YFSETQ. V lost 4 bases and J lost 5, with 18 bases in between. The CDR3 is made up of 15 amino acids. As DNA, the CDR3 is TGCGCCAGCAGCCCTGGGGACACAGGGTATGAGACCCAGTACTTC. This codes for CASSPGDTGYETQYF.

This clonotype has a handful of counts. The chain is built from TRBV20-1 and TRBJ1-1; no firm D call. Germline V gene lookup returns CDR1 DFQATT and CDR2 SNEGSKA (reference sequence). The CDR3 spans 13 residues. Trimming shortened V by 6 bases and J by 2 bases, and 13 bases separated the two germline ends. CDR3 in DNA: TGCAGTGCCGACCCTCCGTTAAACACTGAAGCTTTCTTT. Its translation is CSADPPLNTEAFF.

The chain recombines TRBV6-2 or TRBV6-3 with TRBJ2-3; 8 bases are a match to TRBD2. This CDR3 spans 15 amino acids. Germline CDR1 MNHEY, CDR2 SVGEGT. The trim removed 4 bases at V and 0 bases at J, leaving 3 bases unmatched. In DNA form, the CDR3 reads TGTGCCAGCAGTTCTAGCGGGTCTAGCACAGATACGCAGTATTTT. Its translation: CASSSSGSSTDTQYF.

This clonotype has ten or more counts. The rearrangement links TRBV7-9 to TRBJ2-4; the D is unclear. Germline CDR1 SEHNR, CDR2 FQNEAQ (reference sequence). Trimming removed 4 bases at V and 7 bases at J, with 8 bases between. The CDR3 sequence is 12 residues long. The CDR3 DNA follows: TGTGCCAGCAGCTCAACAGTGAACATTCAGTACTTC. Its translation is CASSSTVNIQYF. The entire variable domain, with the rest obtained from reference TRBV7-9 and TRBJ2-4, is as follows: DTGVSQNPRHKITKRGQNVTFRCDPISEHNRLYWYRQTLGQGPEFLTYFQNEAQLEKSRLLSDRFSAERPKGSFSTLEIQRTEQGDSAMYLCASSSTVNIQYFGAGTRLSVL.

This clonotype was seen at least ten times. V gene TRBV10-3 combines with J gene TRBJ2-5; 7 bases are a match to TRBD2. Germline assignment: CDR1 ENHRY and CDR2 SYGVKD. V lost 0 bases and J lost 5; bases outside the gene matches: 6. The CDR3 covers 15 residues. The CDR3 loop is CAISESRTSYETQYF. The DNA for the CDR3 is TGTGCCATCAGTGAGTCGCGGACTAGTTACGAGACCCAGTACTTC.

Here the CDR3 DNA reads TGCAGCGTAGGCCACAGGGGATCCTCCTACGAGCAGTACTTC. It translates to CSVGHRGSSYEQYF. The V call is TRBV29-1, the J call TRBJ2-7; 7 bases are shared with TRBD1. J lost 0 bases, V lost 6 bases, and 8 bases had no gene match. From germline, CDR1 is SQVTM and CDR2 ANQGSEA. The CDR3 consists of 14 residues.

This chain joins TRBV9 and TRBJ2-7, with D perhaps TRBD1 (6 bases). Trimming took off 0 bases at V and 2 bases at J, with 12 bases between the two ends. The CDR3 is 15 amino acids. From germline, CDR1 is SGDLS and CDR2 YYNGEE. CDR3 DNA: TGTGCCAGCAGCGTAGACAGGACAGCTACCTACGAGCAGTACTTC. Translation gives CASSVDRTATYEQYF.

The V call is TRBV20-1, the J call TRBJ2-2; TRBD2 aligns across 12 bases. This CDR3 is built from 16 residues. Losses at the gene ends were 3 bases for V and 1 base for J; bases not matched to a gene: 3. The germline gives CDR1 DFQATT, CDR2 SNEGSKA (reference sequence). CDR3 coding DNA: TGCAGTGCTAGGACTAGCGGGGGCCTGAACACCGGGGAGCTGTTTTTT. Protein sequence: CSARTSGGLNTGELFF.

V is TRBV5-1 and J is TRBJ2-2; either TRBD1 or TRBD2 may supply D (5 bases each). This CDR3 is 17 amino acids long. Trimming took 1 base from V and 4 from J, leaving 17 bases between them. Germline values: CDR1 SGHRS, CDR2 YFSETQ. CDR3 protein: CASSLRGVGQLTGELFF. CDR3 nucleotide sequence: TGCGCCAGCAGCTTGAGGGGAGTGGGGCAGCTCACCGGGGAGCTGTTTTTT. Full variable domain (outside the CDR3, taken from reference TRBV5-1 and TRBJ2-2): KAGVTQTPRYLIKTRGQQVTLSCSPISGHRSVSWYQQTPGQGLQFLFEYFSETQRNKGNFPGRFSGRQFSNSRSEMNVSTLELGDSALYLCASSLRGVGQLTGELFFGEGSRLTVL.

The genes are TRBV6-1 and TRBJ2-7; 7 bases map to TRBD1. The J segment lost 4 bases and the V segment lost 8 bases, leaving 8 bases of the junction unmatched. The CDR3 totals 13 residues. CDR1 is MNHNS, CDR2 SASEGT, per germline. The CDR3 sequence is CASRNRGRYEQYF. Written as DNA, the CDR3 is TGTGCCAGCCGGAACAGGGGCCGGTACGAGCAGTACTTC.

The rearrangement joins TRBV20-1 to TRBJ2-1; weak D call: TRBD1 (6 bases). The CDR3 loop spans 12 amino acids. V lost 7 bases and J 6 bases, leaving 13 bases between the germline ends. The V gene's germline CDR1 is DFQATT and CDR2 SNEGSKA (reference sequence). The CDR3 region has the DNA TGCAGTGTTACTACAGGGACCAATGAGCAGTTCTTC. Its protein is CSVTTGTNEQFF.

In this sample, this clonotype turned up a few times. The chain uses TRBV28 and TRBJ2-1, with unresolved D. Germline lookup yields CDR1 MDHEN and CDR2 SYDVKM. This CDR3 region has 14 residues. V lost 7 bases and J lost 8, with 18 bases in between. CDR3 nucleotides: TGTGCCAGCAAAGCGACTCCCCTGGCATATGAGCAGTTCTTC. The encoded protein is CASKATPLAYEQFF.

The CDR3 coding sequence is TGTGCCACCACTGCTAGGCAGGGAGTAAATCAGCCCCAGCATTTT. Translation: CATTARQGVNQPQHF. This sequence joins TRBV10-3 and TRBJ1-5, with D maybe TRBD1 (5 bases). The CDR3 has 15 residues. CDR1 and CDR2 from the germline V gene are ENHRY and SYGVKD. V lost 10 bases, J lost 4 bases, and 20 bases lay in between.

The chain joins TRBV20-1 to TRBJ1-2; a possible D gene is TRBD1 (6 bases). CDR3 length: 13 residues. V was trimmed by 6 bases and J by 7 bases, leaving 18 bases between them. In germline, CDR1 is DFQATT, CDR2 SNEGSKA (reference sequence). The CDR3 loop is CSAGQTNLGGYTF. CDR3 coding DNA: TGCAGTGCCGGACAGACCAACCTTGGTGGCTACACCTTC.